Sequencing of this TCR beta chain was carried out in a study of cytomegalovirus exposure and HLA in healthy donors. Study-level findings and limits: The authors listed over 150 TCR beta chains as cytomegalovirus-associated.

V gave up 8 bases and J gave up 5 bases, with 8 bases separating them. In germline, CDR1 is PRHDT, CDR2 FYEKMQ (reference sequence). This CDR3 has 11 amino acids. As for this clone: Its antigen is not known.

Assay used: immunoSEQ multiplex PCR; TCRdb lists only in-frame clones, some missing. The top ten clones hold 2.5% to 3.5% of a sample with around 200,000 clones, more than 65% of them seen once. The genes are TRBV13 and TRBJ2-3; the D gene is possibly TRBD2 (6 bases). The sample taken for sequencing was PBMCs. The clonotype comes from a woman under 30 in good health and CMV-seropositive. This CDR3 is CASAGGDTQYF. As DNA, the CDR3 is TGTGCCAGCGCCGGGGGAGATACGCAGTATTTT.